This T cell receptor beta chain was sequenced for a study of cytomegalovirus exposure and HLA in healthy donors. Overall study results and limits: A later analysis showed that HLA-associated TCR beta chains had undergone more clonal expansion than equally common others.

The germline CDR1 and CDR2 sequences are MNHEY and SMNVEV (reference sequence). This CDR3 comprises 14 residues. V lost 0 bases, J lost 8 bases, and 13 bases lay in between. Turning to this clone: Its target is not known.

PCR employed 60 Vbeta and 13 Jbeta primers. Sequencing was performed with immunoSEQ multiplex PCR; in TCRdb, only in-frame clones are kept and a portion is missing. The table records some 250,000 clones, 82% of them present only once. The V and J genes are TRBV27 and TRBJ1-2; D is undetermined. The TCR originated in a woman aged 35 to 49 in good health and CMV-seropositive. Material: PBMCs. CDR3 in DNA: TGTGCCAGCAGTTTATCCCCTAGTCTGTCGGGCTACACCTTC. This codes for CASSLSPSLSGYTF.